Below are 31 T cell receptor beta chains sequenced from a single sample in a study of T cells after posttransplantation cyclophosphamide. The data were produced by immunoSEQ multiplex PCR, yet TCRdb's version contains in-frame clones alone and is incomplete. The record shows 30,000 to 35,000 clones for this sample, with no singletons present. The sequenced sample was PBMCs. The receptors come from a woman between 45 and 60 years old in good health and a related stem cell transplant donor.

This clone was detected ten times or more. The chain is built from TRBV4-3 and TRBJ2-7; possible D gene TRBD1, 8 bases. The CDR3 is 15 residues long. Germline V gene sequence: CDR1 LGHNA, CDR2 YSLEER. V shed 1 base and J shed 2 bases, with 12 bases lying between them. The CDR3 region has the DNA TGCGCCAGCAGCCAAGCTACAGGGGGGGCCTACGAGCAGTACTTC. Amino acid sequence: CASSQATGGAYEQYF.

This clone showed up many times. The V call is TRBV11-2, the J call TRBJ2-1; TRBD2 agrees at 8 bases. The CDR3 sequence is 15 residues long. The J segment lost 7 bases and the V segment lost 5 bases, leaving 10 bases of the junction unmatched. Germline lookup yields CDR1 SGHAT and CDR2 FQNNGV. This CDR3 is CASSLTPGGTNEQFF. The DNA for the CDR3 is TGTGCCAGCAGCCTAACCCCGGGGGGGACGAATGAGCAGTTCTTC. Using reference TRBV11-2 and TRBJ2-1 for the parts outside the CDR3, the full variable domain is EAGVAQSPRYKIIEKRQSVAFWCNPISGHATLYWYQQILGQGPKLLIQFQNNGVVDDSQLPKDRFSAERLKGVDSTLKIQPAKLEDSAVYLCASSLTPGGTNEQFFGPGTRLTVL.

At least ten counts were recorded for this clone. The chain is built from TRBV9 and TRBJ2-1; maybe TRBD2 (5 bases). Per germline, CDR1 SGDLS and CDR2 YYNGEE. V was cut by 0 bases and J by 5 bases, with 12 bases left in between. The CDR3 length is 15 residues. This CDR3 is CASSVGGLANNEQFF. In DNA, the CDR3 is TGTGCCAGCAGCGTAGGCGGGCTAGCAAACAATGAGCAGTTCTTC.

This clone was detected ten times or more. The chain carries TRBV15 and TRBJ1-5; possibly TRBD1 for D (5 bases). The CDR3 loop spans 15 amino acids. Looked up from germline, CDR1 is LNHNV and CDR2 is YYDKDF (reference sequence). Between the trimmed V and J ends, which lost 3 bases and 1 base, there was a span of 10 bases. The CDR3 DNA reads TGTGCCACCAGCAGGGACATTGGAAGCAATCAGCCCCAGCATTTT. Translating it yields CATSRDIGSNQPQHF.

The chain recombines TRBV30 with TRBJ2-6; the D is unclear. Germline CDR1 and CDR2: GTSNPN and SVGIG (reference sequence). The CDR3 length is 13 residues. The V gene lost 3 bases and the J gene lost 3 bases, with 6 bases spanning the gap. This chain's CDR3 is CAWSSIGANVLTF. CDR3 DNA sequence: TGTGCCTGGAGCAGTATTGGGGCCAACGTCCTGACTTTC.

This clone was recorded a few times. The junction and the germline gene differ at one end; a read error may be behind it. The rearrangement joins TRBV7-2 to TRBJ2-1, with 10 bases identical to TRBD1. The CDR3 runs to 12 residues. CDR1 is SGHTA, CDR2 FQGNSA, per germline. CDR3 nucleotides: TGTGCCAGCAGCTTAGGGGACAGGGGAAGGATCTTC. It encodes CASSLGDRGRIF. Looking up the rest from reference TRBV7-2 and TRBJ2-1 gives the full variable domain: GAGVSQSPSNKVTEKGKDVELRCDPISGHTALYWYRQSLGQGLEFLIYFQGNSAPDKSGLPSDRFSAERTGGSVSTLTIQRTQQEDSAVYLCASSLGDRGRIFGPGTRLTVL.

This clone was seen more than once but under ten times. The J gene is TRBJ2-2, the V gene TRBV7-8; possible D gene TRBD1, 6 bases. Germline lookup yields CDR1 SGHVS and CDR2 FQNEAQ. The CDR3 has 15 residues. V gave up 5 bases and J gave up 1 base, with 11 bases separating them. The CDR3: CASSPRTENTGELFF. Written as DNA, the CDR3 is TGTGCCAGCAGCCCCCGGACAGAGAACACCGGGGAGCTGTTTTTT. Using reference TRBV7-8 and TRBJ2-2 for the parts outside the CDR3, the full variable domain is GAGVSQSPRYKVAKRGQDVALRCDPISGHVSLFWYQQALGQGPEFLTYFQNEAQLDKSGLPSDRFFAERPEGSVSTLKIQRTQQEDSAVYLCASSPRTENTGELFFGEGSRLTVL.

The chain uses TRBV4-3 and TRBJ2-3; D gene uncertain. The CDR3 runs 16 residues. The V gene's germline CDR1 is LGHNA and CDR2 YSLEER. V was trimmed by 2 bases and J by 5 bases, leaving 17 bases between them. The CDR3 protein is CASSQSLAAFLDTQYF. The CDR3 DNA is TGCGCCAGCAGCCAATCCCTCGCGGCGTTCCTAGATACGCAGTATTTT.

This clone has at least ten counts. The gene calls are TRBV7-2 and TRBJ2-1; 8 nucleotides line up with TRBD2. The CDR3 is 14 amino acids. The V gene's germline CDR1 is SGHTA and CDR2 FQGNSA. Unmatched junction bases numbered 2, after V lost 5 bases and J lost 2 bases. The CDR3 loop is CASSLSGTYNEQFF. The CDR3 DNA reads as TGTGCCAGCAGCCTTAGCGGGACCTACAATGAGCAGTTCTTC.

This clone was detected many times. The CDR3 DNA follows: TGCGCCAGCACCATAACTAGTGCAGATACGCAGTATTTT. Its translation is CASTITSADTQYF. The chain recombines TRBV5-1 with TRBJ2-3; a weak D match, TRBD2 (5 bases). CDR3 length equals 13 residues. Trimming took off 6 bases at V and 4 bases at J, with 12 bases between the two ends. From germline, CDR1 is SGHRS and CDR2 YFSETQ.

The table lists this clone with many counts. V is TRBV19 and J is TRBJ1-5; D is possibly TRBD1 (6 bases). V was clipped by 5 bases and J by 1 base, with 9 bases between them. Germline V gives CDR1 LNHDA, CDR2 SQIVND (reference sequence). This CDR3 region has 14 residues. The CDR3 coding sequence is TGTGCCAGTAGTGGGGGCATGAGCAATCAGCCCCAGCATTTT. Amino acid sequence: CASSGGMSNQPQHF. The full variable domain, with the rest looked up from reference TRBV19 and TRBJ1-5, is DGGITQSPKYLFRKEGQNVTLSCEQNLNHDAMYWYRQDPGQGLRLIYYSQIVNDFQKGDIAEGYSVSREKKESFPLTVTSAQKNPTAFYLCASSGGMSNQPQHFGDGTRLSIL.

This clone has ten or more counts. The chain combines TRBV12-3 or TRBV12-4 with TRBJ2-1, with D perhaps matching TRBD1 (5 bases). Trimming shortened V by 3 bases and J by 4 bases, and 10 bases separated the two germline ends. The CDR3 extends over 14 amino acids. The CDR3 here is CASSFYRSYNEQFF. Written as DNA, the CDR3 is TGTGCCAGCAGTTTTTACAGGTCGTACAATGAGCAGTTCTTC.

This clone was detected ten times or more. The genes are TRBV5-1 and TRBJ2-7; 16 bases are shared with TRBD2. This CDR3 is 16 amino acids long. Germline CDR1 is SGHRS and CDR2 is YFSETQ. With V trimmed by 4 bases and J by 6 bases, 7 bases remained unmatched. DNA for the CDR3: TGCGCCAGCAGCACGGGACTAGCGGGAGGGCCGAGCGAGCAGTACTTC. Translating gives CASSTGLAGGPSEQYF.

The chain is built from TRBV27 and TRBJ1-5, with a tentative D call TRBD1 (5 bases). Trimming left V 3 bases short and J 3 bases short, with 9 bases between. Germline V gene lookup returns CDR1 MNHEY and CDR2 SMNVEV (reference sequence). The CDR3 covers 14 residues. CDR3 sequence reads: CASSLQGNNQPQHF. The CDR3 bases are TGTGCCAGCAGTTTGCAGGGAAACAATCAGCCCCAGCATTTT.

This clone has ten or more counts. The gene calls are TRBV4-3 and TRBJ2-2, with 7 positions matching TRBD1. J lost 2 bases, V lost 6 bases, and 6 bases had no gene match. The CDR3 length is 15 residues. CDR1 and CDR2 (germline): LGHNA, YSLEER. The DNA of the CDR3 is TGCGCCAGCAGTACCGACAGGGCTAACACCGGGGAGCTGTTTTTT. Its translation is CASSTDRANTGELFF.

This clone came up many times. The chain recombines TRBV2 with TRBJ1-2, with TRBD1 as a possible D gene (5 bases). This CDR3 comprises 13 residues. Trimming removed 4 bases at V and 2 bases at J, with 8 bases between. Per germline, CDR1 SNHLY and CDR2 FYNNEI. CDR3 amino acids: CASSVTENYGYTF. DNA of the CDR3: TGTGCCAGCAGTGTGACAGAGAACTATGGCTACACCTTC.

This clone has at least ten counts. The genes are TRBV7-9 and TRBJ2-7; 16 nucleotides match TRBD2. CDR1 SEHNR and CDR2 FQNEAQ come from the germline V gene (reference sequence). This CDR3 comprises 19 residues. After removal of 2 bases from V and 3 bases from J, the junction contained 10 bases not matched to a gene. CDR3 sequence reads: CASSLSPGLAGGGIYEQYF. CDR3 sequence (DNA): TGTGCCAGCAGCTTAAGTCCGGGACTAGCGGGAGGGGGTATCTACGAGCAGTACTTC.

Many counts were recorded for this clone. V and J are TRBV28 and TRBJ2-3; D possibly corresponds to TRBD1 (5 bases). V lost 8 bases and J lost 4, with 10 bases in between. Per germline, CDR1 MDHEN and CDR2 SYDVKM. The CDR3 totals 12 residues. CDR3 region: CASVRGSDTQYF. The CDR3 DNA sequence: TGTGCCAGCGTTAGGGGTTCAGATACGCAGTATTTT.

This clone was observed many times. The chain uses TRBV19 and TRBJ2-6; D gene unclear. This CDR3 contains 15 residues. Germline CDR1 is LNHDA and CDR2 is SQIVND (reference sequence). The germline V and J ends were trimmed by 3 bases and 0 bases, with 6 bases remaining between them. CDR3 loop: CASSIPGSGANVLTF. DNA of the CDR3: TGTGCCAGTAGTATTCCGGGCTCTGGGGCCAACGTCCTGACTTTC.

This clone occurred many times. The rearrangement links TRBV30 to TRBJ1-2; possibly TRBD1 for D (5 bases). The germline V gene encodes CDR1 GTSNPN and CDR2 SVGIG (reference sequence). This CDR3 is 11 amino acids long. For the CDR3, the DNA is TGTGCTGAAGGGGCCCTGGGAGGCTACACCTTC. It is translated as CAEGALGGYTF.

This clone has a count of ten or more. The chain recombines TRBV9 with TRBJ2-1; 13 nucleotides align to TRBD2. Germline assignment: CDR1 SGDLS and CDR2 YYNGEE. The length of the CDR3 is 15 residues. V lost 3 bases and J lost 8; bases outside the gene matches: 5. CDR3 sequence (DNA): TGTGCCAGCAGCGGCGGACTAGCGGGAGAATATGAGCAGTTCTTC. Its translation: CASSGGLAGEYEQFF.

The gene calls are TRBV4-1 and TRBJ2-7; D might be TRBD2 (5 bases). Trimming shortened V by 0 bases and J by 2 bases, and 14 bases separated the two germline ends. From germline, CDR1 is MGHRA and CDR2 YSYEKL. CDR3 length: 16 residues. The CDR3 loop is CASSQDRAGIPYEQYF. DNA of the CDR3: TGCGCCAGCAGCCAAGATCGGGCGGGCATACCCTACGAGCAGTACTTC.

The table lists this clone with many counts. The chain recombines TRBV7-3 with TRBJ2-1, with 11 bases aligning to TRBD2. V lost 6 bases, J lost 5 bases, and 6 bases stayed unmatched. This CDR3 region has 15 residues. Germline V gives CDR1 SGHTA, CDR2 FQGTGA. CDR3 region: CASRELGLADNEQFF. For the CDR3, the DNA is TGTGCCAGCAGAGAATTGGGACTAGCGGACAATGAGCAGTTCTTC.

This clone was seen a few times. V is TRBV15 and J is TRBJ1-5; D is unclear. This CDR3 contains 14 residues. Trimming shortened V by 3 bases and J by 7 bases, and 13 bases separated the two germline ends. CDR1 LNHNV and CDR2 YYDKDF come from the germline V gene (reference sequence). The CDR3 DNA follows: TGTGCCACCAGCAGTTCGGCAGGAAAGCAGCCCCAGCATTTT. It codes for CATSSSAGKQPQHF.

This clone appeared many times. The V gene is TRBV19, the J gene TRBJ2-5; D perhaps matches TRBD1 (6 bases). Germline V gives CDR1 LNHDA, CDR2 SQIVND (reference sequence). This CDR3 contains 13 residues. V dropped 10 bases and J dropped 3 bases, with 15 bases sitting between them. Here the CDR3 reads CATAHYREETQYF. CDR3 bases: TGTGCCACCGCCCATTACAGGGAAGAGACCCAGTACTTC.

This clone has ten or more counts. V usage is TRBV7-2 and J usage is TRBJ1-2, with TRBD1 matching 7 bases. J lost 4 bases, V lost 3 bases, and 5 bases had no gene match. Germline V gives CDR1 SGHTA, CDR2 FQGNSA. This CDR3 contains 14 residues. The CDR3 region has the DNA TGTGCCAGCAGCTTGGACAGGTCAGGCTATGGCTACACCTTC. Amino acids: CASSLDRSGYGYTF.

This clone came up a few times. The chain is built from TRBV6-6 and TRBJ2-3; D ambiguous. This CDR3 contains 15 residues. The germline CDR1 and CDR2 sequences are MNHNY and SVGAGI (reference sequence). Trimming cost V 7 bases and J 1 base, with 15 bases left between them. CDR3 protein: CASMPPPAGTDTQYF. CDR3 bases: TGTGCCAGCATGCCCCCCCCGGCGGGCACAGATACGCAGTATTTT.

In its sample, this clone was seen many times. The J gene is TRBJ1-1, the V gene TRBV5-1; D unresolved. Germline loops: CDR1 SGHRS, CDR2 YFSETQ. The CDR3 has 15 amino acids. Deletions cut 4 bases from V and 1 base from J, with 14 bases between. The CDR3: CASSPETHRNTEAFF. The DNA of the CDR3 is TGCGCCAGCAGCCCGGAGACTCACCGGAACACTGAAGCTTTCTTT.

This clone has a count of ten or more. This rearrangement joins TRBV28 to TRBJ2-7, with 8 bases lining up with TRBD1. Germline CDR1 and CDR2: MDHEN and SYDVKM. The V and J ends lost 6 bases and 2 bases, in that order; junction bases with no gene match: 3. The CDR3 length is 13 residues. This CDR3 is CASSPTGAYEQYF. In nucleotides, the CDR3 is TGTGCCAGCAGCCCGACAGGGGCCTACGAGCAGTACTTC.

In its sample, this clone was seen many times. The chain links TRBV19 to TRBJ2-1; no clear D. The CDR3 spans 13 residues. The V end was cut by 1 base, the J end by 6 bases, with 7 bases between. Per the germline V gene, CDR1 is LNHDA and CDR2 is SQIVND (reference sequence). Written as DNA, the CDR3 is TGTGCCAGTAGTATAGTAGCCAGCAATGAGCAGTTCTTC. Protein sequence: CASSIVASNEQFF.

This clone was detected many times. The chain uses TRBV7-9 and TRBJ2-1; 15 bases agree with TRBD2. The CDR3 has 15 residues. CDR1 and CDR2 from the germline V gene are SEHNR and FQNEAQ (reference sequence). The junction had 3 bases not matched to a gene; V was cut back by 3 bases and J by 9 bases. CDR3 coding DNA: TGTGCCAGCAGCTTCATGGGACTAGCGGGAGGTGAGCAGTTCTTC. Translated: CASSFMGLAGGEQFF.